A single sample gave rise to the 6 T cell receptor beta chains below, sequenced in a study of blood T cell repertoires in COVID-19. The repertoire was sequenced with immunoSEQ multiplex PCR; TCRdb's copy has only in-frame clones and lacks some. There are 110,000 or so clones in the sample; about 90% occur only once, and 4.6% lies in the top ten. The sample taken for sequencing was peripheral blood. These receptors all come from a woman aged 50 to 60 with acute or convalescent COVID-19.

The chain is built from TRBV3-1 (or the pseudogene TRBV3-2) and TRBJ2-7; TRBD2 matches 11 bases. The CDR3 runs 17 residues. CDR1 is LGHDT and CDR2 is YNNKEL in the germline V gene (reference sequence). Trimming at V came to 0 bases and at J to 7 bases, leaving 11 bases not matched to a gene. CDR3 sequence (DNA): TGTGCCAGCAGCCAAGAAGGGCTAGCGGGAGGCCTGGGAGAGCAGTACTTC. Protein product: CASSQEGLAGGLGEQYF.

The V and J genes are TRBV3-1 (or the pseudogene TRBV3-2) and TRBJ1-6; the match to TRBD1 covers 10 bases. This CDR3 is built from 16 residues. V was pared by 4 bases and J by 6 bases, with 6 bases of the junction left unmatched. The germline V gene has CDR1 LGHDT and CDR2 YNNKEL (reference sequence). The CDR3 DNA follows: TGTGCCAGCAGCCGCCGGGACAGGGGTAGTAATTCACCCCTCCACTTT. It specifies CASSRRDRGSNSPLHF.

The chain combines TRBV7-2 with TRBJ2-1, with a possible D match to TRBD2 (7 bases). From germline, CDR1 is SGHTA and CDR2 FQGNSA. This CDR3 has 15 amino acids. Trimming removed 3 bases at V and 7 bases at J, with 16 bases between. CDR3 in DNA: TGTGCCAGCAGCTTTTACGGGGGGCTAAGGAATGAGCAGTTCTTC. Its translation is CASSFYGGLRNEQFF.

This chain links TRBV9 with TRBJ2-2; TRBD2 matches 16 bases. Per the germline V gene, CDR1 is SGDLS and CDR2 is YYNGEE. With V trimmed by 3 bases and J by 5 bases, 10 bases remained unmatched. The CDR3 loop spans 19 amino acids. Here the CDR3 DNA reads TGTGCCAGCAGCGCACTACCGGGACTAGCGGGGGGGCGGACCGGGGAGCTGTTTTTT. Its protein product is CASSALPGLAGGRTGELFF.

V is TRBV11-2 and J is TRBJ2-1; D is possibly TRBD2 (6 bases). Germline lookup yields CDR1 SGHAT and CDR2 FQNNGV. CDR3 length equals 16 residues. Trimming stripped 2 bases from V and 1 base from J, with 12 bases between. The CDR3 DNA is TGTGCCAGCAGCTTACGTCAGGGACTGTCCTACAATGAGCAGTTCTTC. Translating it yields CASSLRQGLSYNEQFF.

The chain joins TRBV30 to TRBJ2-3; TRBD1 is a possible D gene (5 bases). The CDR3 has 14 amino acids. V shed 0 bases and J shed 3 bases, with 10 bases lying between them. Germline CDR1 is GTSNPN and CDR2 is SVGIG (reference sequence). The CDR3 loop reads CAWSVGAVTDTQYF. The CDR3 region has the DNA TGTGCCTGGAGTGTAGGGGCGGTGACAGATACGCAGTATTTT.